A selection of T cell receptor beta chains follows, all from one sample in a study of T cell changes during pregnancy in multiple sclerosis. Profiling relied on immunoSEQ multiplex PCR, and the TCRdb table lists in-frame clones only, not all of them. Here the sample spans 99,000 or so clones, around 93% being singletons. Sequencing used peripheral blood, obtained after pregnancy. The receptors here all came from a female donor with multiple sclerosis, enrolled in a pregnancy study. The CDR3 runs from the conserved cysteine through the conserved F or W. A D gene is named only where the DNA matches it firmly. The size field is filled for only some rows; it gives once, few, many or a size class.

V,size,D,J,DNA,CDR3
TRBV5-1,.,.,TRBJ2-7,TGCGCCAGCAGCACCGACTCCAACTACGAGCAGTACTTC,CASSTDSNYEQYF
TRBV6-6,.,.,TRBJ2-5,TGTGCCAGCAGTTTTTCCGGGACGCGGGACTCGGAGACCCAGTACTTC,CASSFSGTRDSETQYF
TRBV5-1,.,TRBD2,TRBJ2-1,TGCGCCAGCAGCTTGGGTTGGGGGGCTAGCGGGAGTGAGCAGTTCTTC,CASSLGWGASGSEQFF
TRBV30,.,TRBD1,TRBJ1-6,TGTGCCTTACGAAGGGACAGCTCCTATAATTCACCCCTCCACTTT,CALRRDSSYNSPLHF
TRBV7-7,.,TRBD1,TRBJ2-5,TGTGCCAGCAGCTTAGCGGGACAGAATTCGGAGACCCAGTACTTC,CASSLAGQNSETQYF
TRBV18,.,TRBD1,TRBJ2-7,TGTGCCAGCTCACTGAACAGGGGAACCTACGAGCAGTACTTC,CASSLNRGTYEQYF
TRBV7-3,.,.,TRBJ2-3,TGTGCCAGCAGCCAACACGTGGCAGATACGCAGTATTTT,CASSQHVADTQYF
TRBV15,.,.,TRBJ2-7,TGTGCCACCAGCAGAGGAATCGGTAGCGGACTATCCCACGAGCAGTACTTC,CATSRGIGSGLSHEQYF
TRBV6-6,.,.,TRBJ1-5,TGTGCCAGCACCGAGATTACAGGGAGTGGCAATCAGCCCCAGCATTTT,CASTEITGSGNQPQHF
TRBV25-1,.,TRBD2,TRBJ2-1,TGTGCCAGCAGTCCCCGGACTAGCGGGAGGGCCAATGAGCAGTTCTTC,CASSPRTSGRANEQFF
TRBV7-9,.,.,TRBJ2-2,TGTGCCAGCAGCCCCCAAAAAACTAGCACCGGGGAGCTGTTTTTT,CASSPQKTSTGELFF
TRBV5-6,.,TRBD1,TRBJ2-3,TGTGCCAGCAGCTTACCGGGACAGGGCGCCTCAGATACGCAGTATTTT,CASSLPGQGASDTQYF
TRBV7-2,.,.,TRBJ2-1,TGTGCCAGCAGCTTAGTCGGGGGAGTCCTCCTTTCTTACAATGAGCAGTTCTTC,CASSLVGGVLLSYNEQFF
TRBV7-9,.,.,TRBJ1-1,TGTGCCAGCGGTGGGACTGGGGCTGAAGCTTTCTTT,CASGGTGAEAFF
TRBV27,.,TRBD1,TRBJ2-1,TGTGCCAGCAGTTCCAGGGGGCCCACCTACAATGAGCAGTTCTTC,CASSSRGPTYNEQFF
TRBV2,.,TRBD1,TRBJ2-5,TGTGCCAGCAGTGGGGGGCAGGGGGCCGAAGAGACCCAGTACTTC,CASSGGQGAEETQYF
TRBV5-1,.,TRBD2,TRBJ2-3,TGCGCCAGCAGCTTACTAGCGGGCCTCCGGGATACGCAGTATTTT,CASSLLAGLRDTQYF
TRBV19,.,.,TRBJ1-3,TGTGCCAGTAAGACAAATGGAAACACCATATATTTT,CASKTNGNTIYF
TRBV6-5,.,.,TRBJ2-7,TGTGCCAGCAGGCGAACAGGGTCTCAATCCTACGAGCAGTACTTC,CASRRTGSQSYEQYF
TRBV19,once,.,TRBJ1-4,TGTGCCAGCCTCGCGGGAAATAATGAAAAACTGTTTTTT,CASLAGNNEKLFF
TRBV4-1,.,TRBD2,TRBJ2-1,TGCGCCAGCAGCCTTGCGGGACTAGCAATGGATGAGCAGTTCTTC,CASSLAGLAMDEQFF
TRBV19,.,.,TRBJ2-1,TGTGCCAGTAGTACTGGGACTGCTCGGTCCAATGAGCAGTTCTTC,CASSTGTARSNEQFF
TRBV9,.,TRBD1,TRBJ1-1,TGTGCCAGCAGCGTAGCCAGGACAGGAGGTGGGACTGAAGCTTTCTTT,CASSVARTGGGTEAFF
TRBV30,.,TRBD2,TRBJ2-1,TGTGCCTGGACCGGGAGGGCGAGCTCCTACAATGAGCAGTTCTTC,CAWTGRASSYNEQFF